The source of this T cell receptor beta chain is a study of blood T cell repertoires in COVID-19. Study context: Samples representing acute and convalescent COVID-19 were sourced from the United States, Italy and Spain. The cDNA or gDNA used as material had been derived from T cells, B-cell-depleted T cells, or PBMCs.

CDR1 and CDR2 from the germline V gene are MNHEY and SVGAGI. Trimming stripped 5 bases from V and 0 bases from J, with 4 bases between. The CDR3 spans 13 residues. Original processing notes: The authors estimated nucleated cell counts from reference gene primer amplification. Profiling relied on immunoSEQ multiplex PCR, and the TCRdb table lists in-frame clones only, not all of them. V, J and clone size are those of that table, while D and trimming were read from the DNA. Of around 56,000 clones listed, over 75% were seen once; the top ten hold more than 15%. The chain couples TRBV6-5 to TRBJ1-4; no clear D. The TCR was taken from a man older than 75 with acute or convalescent COVID-19. Sequenced sample: peripheral blood. The chain's CDR3 is CASSQTTNEKLFF. In nucleotides, the CDR3 is TGTGCCAGCAGTCAAACAACTAATGAAAAACTGTTTTTT.